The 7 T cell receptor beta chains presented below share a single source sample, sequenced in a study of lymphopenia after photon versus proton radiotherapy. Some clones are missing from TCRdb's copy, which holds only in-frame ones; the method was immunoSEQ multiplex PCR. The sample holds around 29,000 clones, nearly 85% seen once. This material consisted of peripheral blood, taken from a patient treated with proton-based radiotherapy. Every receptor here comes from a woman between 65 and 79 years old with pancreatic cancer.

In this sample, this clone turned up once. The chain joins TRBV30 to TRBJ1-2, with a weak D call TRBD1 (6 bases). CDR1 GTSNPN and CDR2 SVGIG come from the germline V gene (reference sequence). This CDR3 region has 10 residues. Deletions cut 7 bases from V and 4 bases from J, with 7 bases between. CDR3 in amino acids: CALDSYGYTF. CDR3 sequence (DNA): TGTGCCTTGGACAGCTATGGCTACACCTTC. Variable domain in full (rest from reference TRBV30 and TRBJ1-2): SQTIHQWPATLVQPVGSPLSLECTVEGTSNPNLYWYRQAAGRGLQLLFYSVGIGQISSEVPQNLSASRPQDRQFILSSKKLLLSDSGFYLCALDSYGYTFGSGTRLTVV.

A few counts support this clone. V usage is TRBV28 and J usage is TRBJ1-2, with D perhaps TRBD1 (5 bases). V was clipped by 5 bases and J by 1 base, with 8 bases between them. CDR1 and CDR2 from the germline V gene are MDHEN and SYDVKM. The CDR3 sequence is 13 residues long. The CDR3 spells CASSRQINYGYTF. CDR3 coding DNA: TGTGCCAGCAGTCGACAGATTAACTATGGCTACACCTTC.

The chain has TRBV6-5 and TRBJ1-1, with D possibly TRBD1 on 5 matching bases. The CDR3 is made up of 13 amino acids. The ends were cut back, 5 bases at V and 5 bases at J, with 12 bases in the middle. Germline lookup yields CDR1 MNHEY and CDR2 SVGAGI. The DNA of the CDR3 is TGTGCCAGCAGTACCTGGGGGGATACTGAAGCTTTCTTT. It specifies CASSTWGDTEAFF.

CDR3 amino acids: CASSVSGGASTEAFF. As DNA, the CDR3 is TGTGCCAGCAGTGTTTCAGGGGGTGCCTCCACTGAAGCTTTCTTT. The genes are TRBV9 and TRBJ1-1; 7 nucleotides line up with TRBD1. After removal of 5 bases from V and 4 bases from J, the junction contained 11 bases not matched to a gene. This CDR3 has 15 amino acids. The germline V gene encodes CDR1 SGDLS and CDR2 YYNGEE.

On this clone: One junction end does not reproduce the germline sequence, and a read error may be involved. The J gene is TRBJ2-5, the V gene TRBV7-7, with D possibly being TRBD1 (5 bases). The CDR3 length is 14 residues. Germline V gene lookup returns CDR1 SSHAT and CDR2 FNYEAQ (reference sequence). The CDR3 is CASSLLQGQETQYF. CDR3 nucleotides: TGTGCTAGCAGCTTACTGCAGGGACAAGAGACCCAGTACTTC.

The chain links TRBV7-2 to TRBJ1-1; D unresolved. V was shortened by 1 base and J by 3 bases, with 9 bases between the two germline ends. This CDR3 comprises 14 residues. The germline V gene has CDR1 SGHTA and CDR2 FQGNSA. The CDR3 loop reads CASSLGRGDTEAFF. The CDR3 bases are TGTGCCAGCAGCTTAGGCCGCGGGGACACTGAAGCTTTCTTT.

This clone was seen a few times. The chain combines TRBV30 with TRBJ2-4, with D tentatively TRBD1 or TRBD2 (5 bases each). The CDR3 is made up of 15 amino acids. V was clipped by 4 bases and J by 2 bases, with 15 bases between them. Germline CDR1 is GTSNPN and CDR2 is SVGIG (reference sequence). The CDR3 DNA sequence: TGTGCCTGGAAAGAGGCAGGGACCCCCAAAAACATTCAGTACTTC. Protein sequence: CAWKEAGTPKNIQYF.